This entry lists 32 T cell receptor beta chains sequenced from one sample in a study of CD8+CD57+ T cells in acquired aplastic anemia. Profiling of TCR beta VDJ combinations and CDR3 sequences used genomic DNA as template. From the reads, TCRdb called clonotypes with MiXCR, one entry per CDR3 protein. Here the sample spans about 62,000 distinct CDR3 sequences, around 55% being singletons. Sample: sorted CD4+, CD8+, or CD8+CD57+ T cells (not recorded which) from PBMCs. The receptors shown here come from a human donor in good health, serving as a control.

The chain employs TRBV24-1 and TRBJ2-7; 8 nucleotides align to TRBD1. V dropped 5 bases and J dropped 4; count of bases not matched to a gene: 6. Germline-derived CDR1 and CDR2 are KGHDR and SFDVKD. The CDR3 covers 14 residues. The CDR3 DNA is TGTGCCACCAGTGCCGGGACAGGAGTGTACGAGCAGTACTTC. The encoded protein is CATSAGTGVYEQYF.

The chain uses TRBV28 and TRBJ1-5; D gene ambiguous. Deletions cut 4 bases from V and 1 base from J, with 14 bases between. CDR3 length: 16 amino acids. Germline loops: CDR1 MDHEN, CDR2 SYDVKM. The CDR3 DNA reads TGTGCCAGCAGTTCATCCGGCCGGGCGAGCAATCAGCCCCAGCATTTT. This sequence encodes CASSSSGRASNQPQHF.

This clonotype has at least ten counts. The chain employs TRBV5-4 and TRBJ1-2, with D uncertain. Germline V gene data show CDR1 as SGHNT and CDR2 as YYREEE (reference sequence). This CDR3 has 14 residues. Trimming took 1 base from V and 8 from J, leaving 15 bases between them. CDR3 DNA sequence: TGTGCCAGCAGCTTGCGCTCCACCGGGGAAGGCTACACCTTC. Amino acids: CASSLRSTGEGYTF.

The chain couples TRBV9 to TRBJ2-3, with D hard to call. Germline V gene sequence: CDR1 SGDLS, CDR2 YYNGEE. The germline V and J ends were trimmed by 4 bases and 4 bases, with 10 bases remaining between them. This CDR3 has 13 amino acids. This CDR3 reads CASSSGVPDTQYF. In nucleotides, the CDR3 is TGTGCCAGCAGCTCCGGTGTTCCAGATACGCAGTATTTT.

This chain joins TRBV7-3 and TRBJ1-6; a possible D gene is TRBD1 (6 bases). CDR1 and CDR2 (germline): SGHTA, FQGTGA. This CDR3 region has 15 residues. V lost 5 bases to trimming and J lost 10 bases, with 18 bases between them. The DNA of the CDR3 is TGTGCCAGCAGCGTTCTGACAGGCCTAGGGTCACCCCTCCACTTT. Encoded protein: CASSVLTGLGSPLHF.

This clonotype was recorded at least ten times. The genes are TRBV7-8 and TRBJ1-6, with 7 bases that match TRBD1. Per the germline V gene, CDR1 is SGHVS and CDR2 is FQNEAQ. The CDR3 contains 15 residues. Losses at the gene ends were 5 bases for V and 14 bases for J; bases not matched to a gene: 15. CDR3 in DNA: TGTGCCAGCAGCGCCTCCGGGACAGAGATACGTACCCTCCACTTT. Its translation: CASSASGTEIRTLHF.

V gene TRBV6-1 combines with J gene TRBJ2-4; TRBD2 matches 8 bases. The CDR3 consists of 18 residues. Germline CDR1 reads MNHNS; CDR2 reads SASEGT. The V gene end was trimmed by 5 bases and the J gene end by 5 bases; junction bases not matched to a gene: 17. The CDR3 loop reads CASSKRPGLVSSENIQYF. The CDR3 DNA is TGTGCCAGCAGTAAGAGACCGGGACTAGTTTCTTCCGAAAACATTCAGTACTTC.

This clonotype came up a few times. The chain recombines TRBV24-1 with TRBJ1-2; 9 positions agree with TRBD1. The CDR3 is made up of 13 amino acids. The germline V gene encodes CDR1 KGHDR and CDR2 SFDVKD. Trimming removed 7 bases from V and 12 bases from J; junction bases left unmatched: 11. DNA for the CDR3: TGTGCCACCAGGGACAGGGGAAGCTCTGGAAACACCTTC. Amino acids: CATRDRGSSGNTF.

Ten or more counts support this clonotype. The gene calls are TRBV7-2 and TRBJ2-5, with D possibly matching TRBD2 (6 bases). Trimming pared 0 bases from V and 1 base from J, leaving 12 bases between. This CDR3 is built from 16 residues. Germline values: CDR1 SGHTA, CDR2 FQGNSA. CDR3 in amino acids: CASSLARRGAQETQYF. DNA of the CDR3: TGTGCCAGCAGCTTAGCGCGGCGGGGCGCCCAAGAGACCCAGTACTTC.

In this sample, this clonotype turned up a few times. This chain uses TRBV29-1 with TRBJ1-2, with unresolved D. The germline V and J ends were trimmed by 4 bases and 6 bases, with 9 bases remaining between them. The CDR3 spans 11 residues. Germline loops: CDR1 SQVTM, CDR2 ANQGSEA. The CDR3 here is CSVGTSNGYTF. The CDR3 DNA follows: TGCAGCGTTGGGACGAGTAATGGCTACACCTTC.

This clonotype was recorded at least ten times. The rearrangement joins TRBV6-1 to TRBJ1-1, with D possibly TRBD1 on 6 matching bases. Trimming removed 5 bases from V and 3 bases from J, with 13 bases in between. Per the germline V gene, CDR1 is MNHNS and CDR2 is SASEGT. The CDR3 consists of 14 residues. The CDR3 DNA sequence: TGTGCCAGCAGTCTACACAGGGATGACACTGAAGCTTTCTTT. It yields the protein CASSLHRDDTEAFF.

The chain is built from TRBV7-9 and TRBJ1-2, with D uncertain. The CDR3 totals 14 residues. Germline assignment: CDR1 SEHNR and CDR2 FQNEAQ (reference sequence). The V end lost 5 bases, the J end lost 6 bases, and 16 bases lay between the germline ends. In nucleotides, the CDR3 is TGTGCCAGCAGCCCGAGTGGTCAGGTGGATGGCTACACCTTC. Amino acids: CASSPSGQVDGYTF.

The V and J genes are TRBV15 and TRBJ2-7; possible D gene TRBD1, 5 bases. Germline values: CDR1 LNHNV, CDR2 YYDKDF (reference sequence). The CDR3 consists of 17 residues. Trimming cost V 1 base and J 5 bases, with 21 bases left between them. CDR3 DNA sequence: TGTGCCACCAGCAGAGTTGTAGGCTCACAGGCTATTGACGAGCAGTACTTC. It yields the protein CATSRVVGSQAIDEQYF.

This clonotype was observed at least ten times. The chain uses TRBV20-1 and TRBJ2-3; TRBD2 matches 9 bases. The length of the CDR3 is 16 residues. Germline assignment: CDR1 DFQATT and CDR2 SNEGSKA (reference sequence). Unmatched junction bases numbered 17, after V lost 7 bases and J lost 6 bases. The CDR3 is CSVLSTSGYPSDTQYF. CDR3 sequence (DNA): TGCAGTGTCCTTTCCACTAGCGGGTACCCCTCTGATACGCAGTATTTT.

This clonotype ranks as medium-sized. The chain recombines TRBV24-1 with TRBJ1-2; D call uncertain. The germline gives CDR1 KGHDR, CDR2 SFDVKD. V was trimmed by 4 bases and J by 7 bases, leaving 15 bases between them. The CDR3 is 14 amino acids. CDR3 sequence (DNA): TGTGCCACCAGTGACCCCGGGCGGGAGCGTGGCTACACCTTC. Residues: CATSDPGRERGYTF.

The chain joins TRBV24-1 to TRBJ1-5; a possible D gene is TRBD1 (5 bases). Trimming pared 5 bases from V and 4 bases from J, leaving 11 bases between. Germline V gene sequence: CDR1 KGHDR, CDR2 SFDVKD. This CDR3 comprises 14 residues. The CDR3 coding sequence is TGTGCCACCAGTGCAGGGAAGCGGAATCAGCCCCAGCATTTT. Protein product: CATSAGKRNQPQHF.

The V and J genes are TRBV19 and TRBJ2-7; no clear D. Germline-derived CDR1 and CDR2 are LNHDA and SQIVND (reference sequence). CDR3 length equals 11 residues. Trimming removed 6 bases at V and 6 bases at J, with 9 bases between. CDR3 sequence reads: CASRNSREQYF. CDR3 DNA: TGTGCCAGTAGGAACAGTCGCGAGCAGTACTTC.

The chain employs TRBV2 and TRBJ1-3, with a weak D call TRBD1 (6 bases). Trimming took 9 bases from V and 9 from J, leaving 24 bases between them. The CDR3 runs 15 residues. The germline gives CDR1 SNHLY, CDR2 FYNNEI. The CDR3 protein is CASGLVTGPPSTIYF. CDR3 DNA sequence: TGTGCCAGTGGCTTAGTAACAGGGCCACCTAGCACCATATATTTT.

This clonotype came up many times. The genes are TRBV6-5 and TRBJ2-7; D possibly uses TRBD1 or TRBD2 (5 bases each). CDR1 is MNHEY, CDR2 SVGAGI, per germline. The CDR3 contains 13 residues. V lost 4 bases, J lost 6 bases, and 13 bases lay in between. The CDR3 here is CASSWGRSSEQYF. As DNA, the CDR3 is TGTGCCAGCAGTTGGGGACGGTCGAGCGAGCAGTACTTC.

The J gene is TRBJ1-6, the V gene TRBV4-2; possible D gene TRBD1, 6 bases. V was trimmed by 0 bases and J by 6 bases, leaving 9 bases between them. Germline V lookup: CDR1 LGHNA, CDR2 YNFKEQ. The length of the CDR3 is 15 residues. The CDR3 is CASSQEWGRNSPLHF. CDR3 coding DNA: TGTGCCAGCAGCCAAGAATGGGGGCGTAATTCACCCCTCCACTTT.

A remark on this clonotype: A junction end diverges from the germline sequence, so it may reflect a read error. This chain connects TRBV7-3 to TRBJ2-3; no clear D. The CDR3 consists of 14 residues. Germline assignment: CDR1 SGHTA and CDR2 FQGTGA. For the CDR3, the DNA is TGTGCCTGCAGCTTATCCAAGTCCACGGATACGCAGTATTTT. It specifies CACSLSKSTDTQYF.

This clonotype was detected ten times or more. The genes are TRBV3-1 and TRBJ2-1, with 10 positions matching TRBD1. Germline CDR1 reads LGHDT; CDR2 reads YNNKEL (reference sequence). Losses at the gene ends were 7 bases for V and 4 bases for J; bases not matched to a gene: 10. This CDR3 is 16 amino acids long. CDR3 protein: CASTPTPGQGYNEQFF. The CDR3 nucleotides are TGTGCCAGCACGCCTACTCCGGGACAGGGGTACAATGAGCAGTTCTTC.

The rearrangement joins TRBV20-1 to TRBJ2-1; no clear D. The CDR3 totals 14 residues. The germline V gene has CDR1 DFQATT and CDR2 SNEGSKA (reference sequence). Trimming took off 3 bases at V and 0 bases at J, with 9 bases between the two ends. The CDR3 reads CSARKASSYNEQFF. The CDR3 coding sequence is TGCAGTGCTAGGAAGGCGAGCTCCTACAATGAGCAGTTCTTC.

Note on this clonotype: A junction boundary mismatches the germline segment, possibly from a read error. The gene calls are TRBV11-2 and TRBJ1-4, with D possibly TRBD1 on 6 matching bases. CDR3 length equals 17 residues. The germline V gene has CDR1 SGHAT and CDR2 FQNNGV. CDR3 loop: CASSLENVQGSNEELFF. In nucleotides, the CDR3 is TGTGCCAGCAGCTTAGAAAATGTCCAGGGGTCTAATGAAGAACTGTTTTTT.

V is TRBV29-1 and J is TRBJ2-3, with 10 positions matching TRBD1. CDR3 size: 14 residues. J gave up 1 base and V 7 bases, and 5 bases lay outside the gene matches. Germline loops: CDR1 SQVTM, CDR2 ANQGSEA. This chain's CDR3 is CSANGQGGTDTQYF. The CDR3 DNA follows: TGCAGCGCCAACGGACAGGGGGGCACAGATACGCAGTATTTT.

The chain carries TRBV7-7 and TRBJ1-6; possible D gene TRBD1, 6 bases. CDR1 and CDR2 from the germline V gene are SSHAT and FNYEAQ (reference sequence). With 5 bases removed from V and 9 bases from J, the gap between germline ends came to 20 bases. The CDR3 has 16 residues. The CDR3 reads CASSPSGGRISSPLHF. The CDR3 coding sequence is TGTGCCAGCAGCCCTAGTGGGGGGCGAATCTCTTCACCCCTCCACTTT. The full variable domain, its missing parts supplied by reference TRBV7-7 and TRBJ1-6, is GAGVSQSPRYKVTKRGQDVTLRCDPISSHATLYWYQQALGQGPEFLTYFNYEAQPDKSGLPSDRFSAERPEGSISTLTIQRTEQRDSAMYRCASSPSGGRISSPLHFGNGTRLTVT.

This clonotype appeared many times. The V gene is TRBV30, the J gene TRBJ2-7; the D is unclear. Between the trimmed V and J ends, which lost 2 bases and 4 bases, there was a span of 12 bases. CDR1 is GTSNPN and CDR2 is SVGIG in the germline V gene (reference sequence). The CDR3 spans 13 residues. The CDR3 coding sequence is TGTGCCTGGAGTCGTCAGGTGGGATACGAGCAGTACTTC. It yields the protein CAWSRQVGYEQYF.

The V and J genes are TRBV20-1 and TRBJ1-1; D is undetermined. Germline V gives CDR1 DFQATT, CDR2 SNEGSKA (reference sequence). V was shortened by 3 bases and J by 4 bases, with 9 bases between the two germline ends. The CDR3 is made up of 12 amino acids. CDR3 nucleotide sequence: TGCAGTGCTAGTATCGGCGGCACTGAAGCTTTCTTT. Amino acids: CSASIGGTEAFF.

The chain has TRBV24-1 and TRBJ2-7; either TRBD1 or TRBD2 may fit D (5 bases each). Deletions cut 5 bases from V and 2 bases from J, with 12 bases between. Germline CDR1 KGHDR, CDR2 SFDVKD. CDR3 length equals 14 residues. The CDR3 sequence is CATSVGDGTYEQYF. DNA of the CDR3: TGTGCCACCAGTGTCGGGGACGGCACCTACGAGCAGTACTTC.

The chain carries TRBV5-1 and TRBJ1-1; D is uncertain. CDR3 size: 13 residues. With 4 bases removed from V and 0 bases from J, the gap between germline ends came to 7 bases. Germline CDR1 SGHRS, CDR2 YFSETQ. The CDR3 nucleotides read TGCGCCAGCAGCAGGGCGGTGAACACTGAAGCTTTCTTT. It specifies CASSRAVNTEAFF.

This clonotype was seen many times. The rearrangement joins TRBV6-1 to TRBJ1-3; 8 bases are a match to TRBD1. Trimming cost V 1 base and J 3 bases; bases outside gene matches: 2. The germline CDR1 and CDR2 sequences are MNHNS and SASEGT. This CDR3 contains 15 residues. The chain's CDR3 is CASSEVTGGGNTIYF. CDR3 sequence (DNA): TGTGCCAGCAGTGAAGTTACAGGGGGTGGAAACACCATATATTTT.

This clonotype was seen ten or more times. The V gene is TRBV20-1, the J gene TRBJ1-1; no definite D call. The CDR3 runs 11 residues. CDR1 and CDR2 from the germline V gene are DFQATT and SNEGSKA (reference sequence). CDR3 region: CRASLNTEAFF. The DNA for the CDR3 is TGCAGGGCCAGTTTGAACACTGAAGCTTTCTTT.